These 14 T cell receptor beta chains came from one sample sequenced in a study of blood T cell repertoires in COVID-19. Clones were sequenced by immunoSEQ multiplex PCR, and TCRdb holds only the in-frame ones, with some missing. The table records about 120,000 clones, about 87% of them present only once. The sample consisted of peripheral blood. Receptors were obtained from a woman in her 70s with acute or convalescent COVID-19.

The gene calls are TRBV28 and TRBJ2-1; 7 bases line up with TRBD1. There are 14 residues in the CDR3. Germline V CDR1 and CDR2: MDHEN, SYDVKM. The J segment lost 6 bases and the V segment lost 10 bases, leaving 12 bases of the junction unmatched. In nucleotides, the CDR3 is TGTGCCACCACCGCCCTCACAGGGGTCAATGAGCAGTTCTTC. Its translation: CATTALTGVNEQFF.

In DNA, the CDR3 is TGTGCCAGCAGCTGGGACAGGGCCTCTTATGGCTACACCTTC. Its translation is CASSWDRASYGYTF. The chain employs TRBV7-9 and TRBJ1-2; 9 nucleotides line up with TRBD1. The germline CDR1 and CDR2 sequences are SEHNR and FQNEAQ (reference sequence). This CDR3 is 14 amino acids long. V trimming: 4 bases; J trimming: 5 bases; junction bases outside the gene matches: 5. Full variable domain (rest looked up from reference TRBV7-9 and TRBJ1-2): DTGVSQNPRHKITKRGQNVTFRCDPISEHNRLYWYRQTLGQGPEFLTYFQNEAQLEKSRLLSDRFSAERPKGSFSTLEIQRTEQGDSAMYLCASSWDRASYGYTFGSGTRLTVV.

The chain carries TRBV19 and TRBJ1-5; 7 positions match TRBD1. Trimming at V came to 6 bases and at J to 5 bases, leaving 4 bases not matched to a gene. In germline, CDR1 is LNHDA, CDR2 SQIVND (reference sequence). The length of the CDR3 is 13 residues. The DNA of the CDR3 is TGTGCCAGTAGCGACAGGGCGGATCAGCCCCAGCATTTT. Amino acids: CASSDRADQPQHF.

The chain recombines TRBV2 with TRBJ1-3; no clear D. V shed 4 bases and J shed 8 bases, with 9 bases lying between them. The length of the CDR3 is 12 residues. Germline CDR1 SNHLY, CDR2 FYNNEI. The CDR3 DNA follows: TGTGCCAGCAGTGGACTACGATACACCATATATTTT. It specifies CASSGLRYTIYF.

This chain joins TRBV21-1 and TRBJ1-5; the table gives TRBD1 as D, unverified against the DNA. TRBV21-1 is a documented pseudogene. The CDR3 is 14 residues long. CDR3 nucleotides: TGTGCCAGCAGCTCCCAGGGGGCCGATCAGCCCCAGCATTTT. Protein product: CASSSQGADQPQHF.

The chain has TRBV6-4 and TRBJ2-1; TRBD2 aligns across 8 bases. The CDR3 runs to 15 residues. Looked up from germline, CDR1 is MRHNA and CDR2 is SNTAGT. The trim removed 8 bases at V and 7 bases at J, leaving 13 bases unmatched. CDR3 in amino acids: CASALYGTRENEQFF. The CDR3 nucleotides are TGTGCCAGCGCGCTTTACGGGACTAGAGAAAATGAGCAGTTCTTC.

The chain recombines TRBV5-1 with TRBJ1-1; D is possibly TRBD1 (6 bases). The V end lost 2 bases, the J end lost 7 bases, and 18 bases lay between the germline ends. The CDR3 spans 15 residues. Germline V CDR1 and CDR2: SGHRS, YFSETQ. The CDR3 protein is CASSLRGRGMGEAFF. In DNA form, the CDR3 reads TGCGCCAGCAGCTTAAGAGGCAGGGGAATGGGTGAAGCTTTCTTT.

The gene calls are TRBV9 and TRBJ1-6, with D uncertain. CDR3 length equals 12 residues. Trimming took 3 bases from V and 8 from J, leaving 6 bases between them. From germline, CDR1 is SGDLS and CDR2 YYNGEE. The CDR3 here is CASSAGDSPLHF. The CDR3 DNA follows: TGTGCCAGCAGCGCAGGCGATTCACCCCTCCACTTT.

This chain connects TRBV6-5 to TRBJ1-5; D might be TRBD1 (6 bases). V was trimmed by 6 bases and J by 0 bases, leaving 9 bases between them. CDR3 length equals 14 residues. The germline V gene encodes CDR1 MNHEY and CDR2 SVGAGI. CDR3 sequence reads: CASRTGISNQPQHF. For the CDR3, the DNA is TGTGCCAGCAGGACAGGTATTAGCAATCAGCCCCAGCATTTT.

The V call is TRBV7-9, the J call TRBJ1-4, with 12 bases identical to TRBD1. Trimming removed 6 bases from V and 2 bases from J; junction bases left unmatched: 13. This CDR3 has 19 amino acids. Germline CDR1 SEHNR, CDR2 FQNEAQ (reference sequence). CDR3 in DNA: TGTGCCAGCAGTTCATACGGGACAGGGGGCGCAGGGACTAATGAAAAACTGTTTTTT. Protein sequence: CASSSYGTGGAGTNEKLFF.

V usage is TRBV27 and J usage is TRBJ2-7, with D possibly TRBD1 on 6 matching bases. V lost 5 bases to trimming and J lost 2 bases, with 16 bases between them. The CDR3 runs 15 residues. Germline CDR1 and CDR2: MNHEY and SMNVEV (reference sequence). The CDR3 coding sequence is TGTGCCAGCAGTCAGGACAGCTATCTTACCTACGAGCAGTACTTC. It is translated as CASSQDSYLTYEQYF.

This chain joins TRBV10-1 and TRBJ2-1; 8 bases are shared with TRBD2. Germline CDR1 and CDR2: WNHNN and SYGVQD (reference sequence). Trimming cost V 8 bases and J 0 bases; bases outside gene matches: 3. The CDR3 consists of 14 residues. CDR3 in DNA: TGCGCCAGCTCCGGGGGGGCCTCCTACAATGAGCAGTTCTTC. It translates to CASSGGASYNEQFF.

The chain is built from TRBV24-1 and TRBJ1-1, with 7 bases lining up with TRBD1. The CDR3 runs 13 residues. Trimming cost V 5 bases and J 6 bases; bases outside gene matches: 5. Looked up from germline, CDR1 is KGHDR and CDR2 is SFDVKD. The CDR3 region is CATSAPGTAEAFF. The CDR3 DNA reads TGTGCCACCAGTGCCCCGGGGACAGCTGAAGCTTTCTTT.

This chain links TRBV6-5 with TRBJ1-2, with D possibly TRBD1 on 6 matching bases. Germline V gene sequence: CDR1 MNHEY, CDR2 SVGAGI. With 8 bases removed from V and 0 bases from J, the gap between germline ends came to 10 bases. This CDR3 has 13 residues. The CDR3 DNA follows: TGTGCCAGCGAGACAGGCCCTAACTATGGCTACACCTTC. It codes for CASETGPNYGYTF.